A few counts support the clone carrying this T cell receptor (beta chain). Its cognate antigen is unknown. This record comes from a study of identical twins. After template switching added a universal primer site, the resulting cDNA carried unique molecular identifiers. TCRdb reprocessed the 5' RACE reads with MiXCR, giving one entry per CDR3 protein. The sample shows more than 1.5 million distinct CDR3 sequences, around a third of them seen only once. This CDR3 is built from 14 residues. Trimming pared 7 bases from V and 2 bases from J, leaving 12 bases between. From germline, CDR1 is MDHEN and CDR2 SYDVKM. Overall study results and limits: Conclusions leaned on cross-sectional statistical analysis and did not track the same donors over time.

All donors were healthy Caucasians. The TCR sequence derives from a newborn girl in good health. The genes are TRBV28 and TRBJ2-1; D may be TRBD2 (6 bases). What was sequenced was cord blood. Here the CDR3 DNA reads TGTGCCAGCAAGCGCGGGATAGCCTACAATGAGCAGTTCTTC. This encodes CASKRGIAYNEQFF.